One and the same sample provided the 31 T cell receptor beta chains below, sequenced in a study of human T cells and chemical hapten exposure. Time point meaning: patch test 2, 6 weeks after DPC sensitization. Treatment: therapeutic diphenylcyclopropenone sensitization with weekly scalp DPC. TCRdb re-analysed the RACE reads in MiXCR, keeping a single row per CDR3 protein. The sample includes about 400,000 distinct CDR3 sequences, roughly 6.3% of them seen just once. Sequenced here: whole blood, sampled in connection with sensitization to the hapten diphenylcyclopropenone (DPC). The receptors were gathered from a woman aged 18 to 35 with alopecia areata. Some clones in this sample may be carry-over from other donors' samples.

This clonotype has more than one count but fewer than ten. The chain carries TRBV29-1 and TRBJ1-2; D remains unclear. Deletions cut 3 bases from V and 4 bases from J, with 9 bases between. The CDR3 contains 12 residues. In germline, CDR1 is SQVTM, CDR2 ANQGSEA. The CDR3 sequence: CSVETTLYGYTF. The CDR3 DNA reads TGCAGCGTTGAGACAACGCTCTATGGCTACACCTTC.

The J gene is TRBJ1-4, the V gene TRBV20-1, with D perhaps matching TRBD1 (6 bases). From germline, CDR1 is DFQATT and CDR2 SNEGSKA (reference sequence). Trimming removed 3 bases at V and 7 bases at J, with 9 bases between. The CDR3 extends over 12 amino acids. The CDR3 nucleotides read TGCAGTGCTAGGCGGGGGGCTGAAAAACTGTTTTTT. Protein product: CSARRGAEKLFF.

V usage is TRBV5-1 and J usage is TRBJ1-1; possibly TRBD1 for D (5 bases). V lost 1 base and J 7 bases, leaving 8 bases between the germline ends. Germline V CDR1 and CDR2: SGHRS, YFSETQ. CDR3 length equals 12 residues. The CDR3 DNA sequence: TGCGCCAGCAGCTTGAGGGACGATGAAGCTTTCTTT. As protein: CASSLRDDEAFF. Combining the CDR3 with reference TRBV5-1 and TRBJ1-1 gives the whole variable domain KAGVTQTPRYLIKTRGQQVTLSCSPISGHRSVSWYQQTPGQGLQFLFEYFSETQRNKGNFPGRFSGRQFSNSRSEMNVSTLELGDSALYLCASSLRDDEAFFGQGTRLTVV.

A few counts support this clonotype. The chain joins TRBV4-3 to TRBJ2-3; 7 bases fit TRBD1. V shed 5 bases, J shed 2 bases, and the junction held 4 bases outside the gene matches. There are 14 residues in the CDR3. Germline CDR1 and CDR2: LGHNA and YSLEER. CDR3 loop: CASSRGRYTDTQYF. CDR3 nucleotides: TGCGCCAGCAGCAGGGGGCGCTACACAGATACGCAGTATTTT.

Here the CDR3 reads CASSQEEAGSLAKNIQYF. The CDR3 nucleotides are TGCGCCAGCAGCCAAGAGGAGGCGGGATCGTTAGCCAAAAACATTCAGTACTTC. The rearrangement links TRBV4-1 to TRBJ2-4, with a tentative D call TRBD2 (6 bases). The CDR3 is 18 residues long. Between the trimmed V and J ends, which lost 0 bases and 0 bases, there was a span of 15 bases. Germline V gene lookup returns CDR1 MGHRA and CDR2 YSYEKL.

This clonotype was counted only a few times. J is TRBJ1-2 and V is TRBV29-1; perhaps TRBD1 as D (5 bases). Trimming left V 5 bases short and J 4 bases short, with 8 bases between. CDR1 and CDR2 (germline): SQVTM, ANQGSEA. There are 11 residues in the CDR3. Here the CDR3 reads CSVWTTYGYTF. For the CDR3, the DNA is TGCAGCGTTTGGACAACCTATGGCTACACCTTC.

V is TRBV5-5 and J is TRBJ2-7; D is ambiguous. V was pared by 2 bases and J by 3 bases, with 9 bases between. There are 13 residues in the CDR3. From germline, CDR1 is SGHKS and CDR2 YYEKEE (reference sequence). The CDR3 DNA sequence: TGTGCCAGCAGCTTCCCCCACAGCTACGAGCAGTACTTC. This encodes CASSFPHSYEQYF.

This clonotype turned up a few times. CDR3 DNA: TGCGCCAGCAGCCACCAGGGACAGGGGGTCTACGAGCAGTACTTC. This translates into CASSHQGQGVYEQYF. V and J are TRBV4-3 and TRBJ2-7; 11 bases line up with TRBD1. Germline V gene data show CDR1 as LGHNA and CDR2 as YSLEER. The CDR3 consists of 15 residues. J was trimmed by 3 bases and V by 3 bases; bases with no gene match: 4.

J is TRBJ1-4 and V is TRBV20-1; a weak D match, TRBD1 (5 bases). This CDR3 contains 15 residues. V shed 1 base and J shed 4 bases, with 13 bases lying between them. Germline assignment: CDR1 DFQATT and CDR2 SNEGSKA (reference sequence). The CDR3 nucleotides read TGCAGTGCTAGAGCGGTGGGACTGATTAATGAAAAACTGTTTTTT. This encodes CSARAVGLINEKLFF.

This clonotype occurred many times. The chain combines TRBV7-8 with TRBJ1-2; D is undetermined. CDR1 is SGHVS, CDR2 FQNEAQ, per germline. V lost 5 bases to trimming and J lost 0 bases, with 19 bases between them. There are 17 residues in the CDR3. CDR3 sequence: CASSPNPIVTANYGYTF. The CDR3 DNA reads TGTGCCAGCAGCCCAAACCCCATTGTCACCGCTAACTATGGCTACACCTTC. Filled out from reference TRBV7-8 and TRBJ1-2, the complete variable domain reads GAGVSQSPRYKVAKRGQDVALRCDPISGHVSLFWYQQALGQGPEFLTYFQNEAQLDKSGLPSDRFFAERPEGSVSTLKIQRTQQEDSAVYLCASSPNPIVTANYGYTFGSGTRLTVV.

The chain carries TRBV7-9 and TRBJ1-5; the D gene is possibly TRBD1 (6 bases). The CDR3 is 14 residues long. In germline, CDR1 is SEHNR, CDR2 FQNEAQ (reference sequence). With 4 bases removed from V and 5 bases from J, the gap between germline ends came to 12 bases. The CDR3 reads CASSSHKGDQPQHF. CDR3 in DNA: TGTGCCAGCAGCTCCCATAAGGGGGATCAGCCCCAGCATTTT.

This clonotype occurred a few times. The chain employs TRBV6-5 and TRBJ1-2; D is possibly TRBD1 (5 bases). The germline V gene has CDR1 MNHEY and CDR2 SVGAGI. V lost 0 bases and J lost 6, with 17 bases in between. The CDR3 has 16 amino acids. This chain's CDR3 is CASSYSRDSSGNGYTF. CDR3 DNA sequence: TGTGCCAGCAGTTACTCCCGGGACTCCTCAGGGAATGGCTACACCTTC.

Many counts were recorded for this clonotype. The V and J genes are TRBV21-1 and TRBJ1-2; TRBD1, the table's D call, lacks a check against the DNA. TRBV21-1 is assigned pseudogene status. The CDR3 loop spans 16 amino acids. This chain's CDR3 is CASSKLVPPNTYGYTF. For the CDR3, the DNA is TGTGCCAGCAGCAAACTCGTCCCACCTAACACCTATGGCTACACCTTC.

V usage is TRBV7-9 and J usage is TRBJ1-1; D is perhaps TRBD1 (6 bases). Trimming removed 5 bases at V and 5 bases at J, with 15 bases between. The CDR3 runs to 14 residues. Germline CDR1 reads SEHNR; CDR2 reads FQNEAQ (reference sequence). DNA for the CDR3: TGTGCCAGCAGCCCAGGGCAGGGGCAGACTGAAGCTTTCTTT. It codes for CASSPGQGQTEAFF.

This clonotype has only a few counts. The chain links TRBV9 to TRBJ2-5; D might be TRBD2 (5 bases). Per the germline V gene, CDR1 is SGDLS and CDR2 is YYNGEE. The ends were cut back, 0 bases at V and 5 bases at J, with 11 bases in the middle. The CDR3 is made up of 14 amino acids. CDR3 residues: CASSVDGRRETQYF. The CDR3 DNA reads TGTGCCAGCAGCGTAGACGGTAGGAGGGAGACCCAGTACTTC.

This clonotype was recorded a few times. V usage is TRBV5-1 and J usage is TRBJ2-1; 9 nucleotides align to TRBD2. V shed 4 bases, J shed 6 bases, and the junction held 8 bases outside the gene matches. The CDR3 spans 15 residues. Germline assignment: CDR1 SGHRS and CDR2 YFSETQ. CDR3 region: CASSLTGTSTNEQFF. The CDR3 bases are TGCGCCAGCAGCCTTACCGGGACTAGCACCAATGAGCAGTTCTTC. Full variable domain (rest looked up from reference TRBV5-1 and TRBJ2-1): KAGVTQTPRYLIKTRGQQVTLSCSPISGHRSVSWYQQTPGQGLQFLFEYFSETQRNKGNFPGRFSGRQFSNSRSEMNVSTLELGDSALYLCASSLTGTSTNEQFFGPGTRLTVL.

This chain connects TRBV4-2 to TRBJ1-2; possibly TRBD1 for D (6 bases). The CDR3 spans 17 residues. Germline CDR1 reads LGHNA; CDR2 reads YNFKEQ. Trimming removed 1 base at V and 3 bases at J, with 18 bases between. The CDR3 here is CASSQGRGTRGDYGYTF. The CDR3 DNA sequence: TGTGCCAGCAGCCAAGGCCGAGGGACAAGAGGAGACTATGGCTACACCTTC.

This clonotype was observed at least ten times. The V and J genes are TRBV6-1 and TRBJ1-5; D uncertain. The length of the CDR3 is 11 residues. CDR1 and CDR2 from the germline V gene are MNHNS and SASEGT. Trimming shortened V by 8 bases and J by 7 bases, and 9 bases separated the two germline ends. The CDR3 protein is CASGWEQPQHF. The DNA of the CDR3 is TGTGCCAGCGGATGGGAACAGCCCCAGCATTTT.

This clonotype was observed many times. This chain joins TRBV9 and TRBJ1-1; D unclear. In germline, CDR1 is SGDLS, CDR2 YYNGEE. The CDR3 covers 15 residues. Trimming took 3 bases from V and 2 from J, leaving 14 bases between them. In nucleotides, the CDR3 is TGTGCCAGCAGCGGTAATCGGGCCCGAAACACTGAAGCTTTCTTT. Its protein product is CASSGNRARNTEAFF.

The chain couples TRBV28 to TRBJ2-7; D assignment may be TRBD1 or TRBD2 (5 bases each). V gave up 7 bases and J gave up 7 bases, with 23 bases separating them. CDR3 length: 15 residues. CDR1 MDHEN and CDR2 SYDVKM come from the germline V gene. In nucleotides, the CDR3 is TGTGCCAGCACCTCGCCGGGGACGGGCGGATCGGAGCAGTACTTC. Its translation is CASTSPGTGGSEQYF.

The table lists this clonotype with a few counts. CDR3 DNA sequence: TGTGCCAGCCGGAAATTCCCTAATCAGCCCCAGCATTTT. Translated, it gives CASRKFPNQPQHF. The chain couples TRBV6-2 or TRBV6-3 to TRBJ1-5; D gene ambiguous. Germline CDR1 reads MNHEY; CDR2 reads SVGEGT. The CDR3 covers 13 residues. Trimming removed 8 bases from V and 4 bases from J, with 12 bases in between.

The sample holds many counts of this clonotype. The V and J genes are TRBV20-1 and TRBJ2-3; 8 bases agree with TRBD2. After removal of 1 base from V and 0 bases from J, the junction contained 12 bases not matched to a gene. The CDR3 consists of 18 residues. CDR1 is DFQATT and CDR2 is SNEGSKA in the germline V gene (reference sequence). In DNA, the CDR3 is TGCAGTGCTAGAGCAAGGCGGGGGGCCGCCTCTAGCACAGATACGCAGTATTTT. This codes for CSARARRGAASSTDTQYF.

This clonotype was detected ten times or more. This sequence joins TRBV5-1 and TRBJ1-1, with D unresolved. This CDR3 contains 14 residues. Germline CDR1 and CDR2: SGHRS and YFSETQ. V was shortened by 7 bases and J by 1 base, with 14 bases between the two germline ends. The CDR3 DNA follows: TGCGCCAGCTCAAGCTCGGCCGGGAACACTGAAGCTTTCTTT. It codes for CASSSSAGNTEAFF.

This clonotype was seen at least ten times. The chain carries TRBV4-1 and TRBJ1-5; 7 bases match TRBD1. V lost 2 bases and J lost 5; bases outside the gene matches: 6. CDR1 MGHRA and CDR2 YSYEKL come from the germline V gene. The CDR3 is 15 amino acids. CDR3 DNA: TGCGCCAGCAGCCAACAGGACAGGCGAGATCAGCCCCAGCATTTT. Amino acid sequence: CASSQQDRRDQPQHF.

This clonotype was observed at least ten times. In DNA, the CDR3 is TGTGCCAGCAGCTTAGGCGGGGGGCGCTCCTACGAGCAGTACTTC. Amino acids: CASSLGGGRSYEQYF. J is TRBJ2-7 and V is TRBV7-2; 8 bases map to TRBD2. The CDR3 is 15 amino acids. V gave up 1 base and J gave up 0 bases; unmatched junction bases: 2. Germline V gene lookup returns CDR1 SGHTA and CDR2 FQGNSA.

This chain joins TRBV6-2 or TRBV6-3 and TRBJ2-3; 13 positions match TRBD2. This CDR3 region has 16 residues. Trimming cost V 5 bases and J 9 bases; bases outside gene matches: 11. Germline V gene data show CDR1 as MNHEY and CDR2 as SVGEGT. The chain's CDR3 is CASSNLLAGGQWTQYF. For the CDR3, the DNA is TGTGCCAGCAGTAACCTACTAGCGGGGGGGCAATGGACGCAGTATTTT.

This clonotype was picked up a small number of times. The rearrangement links TRBV6-2 or TRBV6-3 to TRBJ2-5; 9 nucleotides align to TRBD2. This CDR3 is built from 15 residues. CDR1 MNHEY and CDR2 SVGEGT come from the germline V gene. Trimming took 7 bases from V and 3 from J; bases not matched to a gene: 9. CDR3 sequence: CASKTVQRGEETQYF. The CDR3 DNA reads TGTGCCAGCAAAACCGTTCAGCGGGGGGAAGAGACCCAGTACTTC.

This clonotype was found many times. The chain has TRBV29-1 and TRBJ1-1, with D perhaps matching TRBD1 (6 bases). The CDR3 is 13 residues long. Trimming removed 5 bases from V and 1 base from J, with 11 bases in between. Germline loops: CDR1 SQVTM, CDR2 ANQGSEA. CDR3 protein: CSVYRTENTEAFF. The CDR3 coding sequence is TGCAGCGTTTATAGGACAGAGAACACTGAAGCTTTCTTT.

CDR3 protein: CASSYETGRFPEAFF. In nucleotides, the CDR3 is TGTGCCAGCAGTTACGAGACAGGGCGATTCCCTGAAGCTTTCTTT. The chain carries TRBV6-5 and TRBJ1-1, with 7 bases identical to TRBD1. V shed 2 bases and J 6 bases; nucleotides not matched to a gene: 9. The CDR3 has 15 amino acids. Germline CDR1 and CDR2: MNHEY and SVGAGI.

This chain uses TRBV29-1 with TRBJ1-4; D is ambiguous. This CDR3 is built from 11 residues. Germline CDR1 reads SQVTM; CDR2 reads ANQGSEA. Trimming pared 0 bases from V and 8 bases from J, leaving 4 bases between. The CDR3 sequence: CSVEDEEKLFF. As DNA, the CDR3 is TGCAGCGTTGAAGACGAGGAAAAACTGTTTTTT.

This sequence joins TRBV15 and TRBJ2-3; TRBD1 might be the D (6 bases). CDR3 length equals 16 residues. V was trimmed by 0 bases and J by 8 bases, leaving 18 bases between them. In germline, CDR1 is LNHNV, CDR2 YYDKDF (reference sequence). DNA for the CDR3: TGTGCCACCAGCAGAGATTCCGCCAGCAGGGGCAGTACGCAGTATTTT. This gives the protein CATSRDSASRGSTQYF.